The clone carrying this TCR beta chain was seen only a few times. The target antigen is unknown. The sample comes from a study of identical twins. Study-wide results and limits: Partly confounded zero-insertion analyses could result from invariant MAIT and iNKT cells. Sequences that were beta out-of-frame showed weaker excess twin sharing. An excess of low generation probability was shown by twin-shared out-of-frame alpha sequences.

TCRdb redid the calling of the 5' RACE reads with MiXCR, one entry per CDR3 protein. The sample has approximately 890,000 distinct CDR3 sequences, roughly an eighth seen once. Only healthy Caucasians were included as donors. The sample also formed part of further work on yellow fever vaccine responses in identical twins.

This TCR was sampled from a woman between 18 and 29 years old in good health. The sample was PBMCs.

The DNA for the CDR3 is TGTGCCAGCAGCACGACGGACCCCAGGGTCGTGGACAATGAGCAGTTCTTC. It is translated as CASSTTDPRVVDNEQFF. The chain links TRBV7-9 to TRBJ2-1; weak D call: TRBD1 (5 bases). Trimming pared 5 bases from V and 5 bases from J, leaving 22 bases between. CDR1 and CDR2 from the germline V gene are SEHNR and FQNEAQ (reference sequence). This CDR3 comprises 17 residues.